Detailed here is one TCR beta chain. CDR1 is MGHRA and CDR2 is YSYEKL in the germline V gene. This CDR3 region has 18 residues. V shed 3 bases, J shed 5 bases, and the junction held 9 bases outside the gene matches. This sample stems from a study of blood T cell repertoires in COVID-19. Study at large: From the United States, Italy and Spain came samples of acute and convalescent COVID-19. PBMCs, B-cell-depleted T cells, or T cells provided the cDNA or gDNA that made up the material.

Methods used by the authors: Nucleated cell counts were estimated from reference gene primer amplification. Profiling relied on immunoSEQ multiplex PCR, and the TCRdb table lists in-frame clones only, not all of them. V, J and clone size are taken as reported in that table, and D and trimming were inferred from the DNA itself. The sample contains about 60,000 clones, about 91% of which appear only once. The origin of this receptor is a man aged 60 to 69 with acute or convalescent COVID-19. Sequenced: peripheral blood. This rearrangement joins TRBV4-1 to TRBJ2-2; 13 bases fit TRBD2. The DNA for the CDR3 is TGCGCCAGCAGCCAGGGAGGACTAGCGGGAGTAGGTACCGGGGAGCTGTTTTTT. Its protein is CASSQGGLAGVGTGELFF.